These T cell receptor beta chains were read from a single sample in a study of shared clonotypes between healthy human individuals. The protocol was immunoSEQ multiplex PCR, while the TCRdb copy is restricted to in-frame clones and leaves out a portion. The data hold about 730,000 clones, with around 70% observed a single time. Sequenced sample: memory CD4+ T cells sorted from blood. The origin of the receptors is a woman in her 30s in good health. Both conserved end residues are trimmed from each CDR3. Fields, in order: J gene, V gene, CDR3 protein.

TRBJ2-7 TRBV7-8 ASSLEGRQKQY
TRBJ2-7 TRBV5-1 ASSLLGGTTYEQY
TRBJ2-7 TRBV5-1 ASSLAVDSSYEQY
TRBJ2-6 TRBV28 ASSLDSSGANVLT
TRBJ1-4 TRBV11-2 ASSPVGGEKLF
TRBJ1-4 TRBV6-5 ASSYATNEKLF
TRBJ2-2 TRBV28 ASTQVANTGELF
TRBJ1-2 TRBV19 ASSNLRDFHPYGYT
TRBJ2-1 TRBV29-1 SGGEAGAYNEQF
NA TRBV29-1 SVERAETDEQY
TRBJ2-1 TRBV11-2 ASSSTSGGYNEQF
TRBJ2-1 TRBV29-1 SPPGSLPSNEQF
TRBJ1-1 TRBV7-2 ASSEGQNTEAF
TRBJ1-2 TRBV10-2 ASAEGAVYGYT